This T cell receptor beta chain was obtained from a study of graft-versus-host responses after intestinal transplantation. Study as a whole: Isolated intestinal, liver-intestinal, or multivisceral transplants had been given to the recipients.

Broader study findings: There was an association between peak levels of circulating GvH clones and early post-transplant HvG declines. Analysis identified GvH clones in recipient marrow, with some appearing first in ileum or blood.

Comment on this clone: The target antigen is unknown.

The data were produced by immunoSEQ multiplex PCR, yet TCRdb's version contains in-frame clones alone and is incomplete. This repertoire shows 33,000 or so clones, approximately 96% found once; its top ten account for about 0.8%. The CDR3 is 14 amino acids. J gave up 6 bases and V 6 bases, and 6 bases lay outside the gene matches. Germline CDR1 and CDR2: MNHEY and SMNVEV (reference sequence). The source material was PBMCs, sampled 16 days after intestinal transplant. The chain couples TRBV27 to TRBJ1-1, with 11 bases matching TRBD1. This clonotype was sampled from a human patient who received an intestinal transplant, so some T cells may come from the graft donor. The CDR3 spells CASRIGQGAAEAFF. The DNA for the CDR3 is TGTGCCAGCAGGATCGGACAGGGGGCCGCTGAAGCTTTCTTT.